One sample yielded the 32 T cell receptor beta chains listed below, sequenced in a study of radiotherapy plus CTLA-4 blockade in lung cancer. Clones were read by immunoSEQ multiplex PCR, and TCRdb kept only the in-frame ones, dropping some. The sample holds 50,000 or so clones, around nine tenths seen once. The sequences come from peripheral blood, collected from a patient treated with radiotherapy plus ipilimumab. These receptors all come from a human donor with non-small cell lung cancer whose response to radiotherapy plus ipilimumab could not be evaluated.

This clone was counted only a few times. The chain combines TRBV11-3 with TRBJ2-7; D possibly corresponds to TRBD2 (5 bases). The germline CDR1 and CDR2 sequences are SGHNT and YENEEA. The V end was cut by 5 bases, the J end by 3 bases, with 11 bases between. CDR3 length: 13 residues. CDR3 protein: CASSGGGVYEQYF. CDR3 coding DNA: TGTGCCAGCAGCGGAGGTGGGGTCTACGAGCAGTACTTC.

The chain recombines TRBV5-1 with TRBJ2-5; 12 bases map to TRBD1. The J call is in doubt because the DNA end fits TRBJ2-7 better. Germline CDR1 and CDR2: SGHRS and YFSETQ. The CDR3 covers 14 residues. The CDR3 spells CASSGGQGADEQYF. CDR3 DNA sequence: TGCGCCAGCAGCGGGGGACAGGGGGCCGACGAGCAGTACTTC.

The chain is built from TRBV21-1 and TRBJ2-2; TRBD2 is taken as the D call from the table, unchecked against the DNA. TRBV21-1 is shown as a pseudogene. The CDR3 spans 16 residues. The CDR3 sequence is CASSKVSSGGHGELFF. For the CDR3, the DNA is TGTGCCAGCAGCAAAGTAAGTAGCGGGGGCCACGGGGAGCTGTTTTTT.

This clone appeared a few times. The chain uses TRBV11-3 and TRBJ2-2, with TRBD2 as a possible D gene (6 bases). This CDR3 has 15 residues. The germline V and J ends were trimmed by 4 bases and 3 bases, with 12 bases remaining between them. Germline CDR1 SGHNT, CDR2 YENEEA. For the CDR3, the DNA is TGTGCCAGCAGCTCGACTAGGGGACACACCGGGGAGCTGTTTTTT. Residues: CASSSTRGHTGELFF.

The CDR3 reads CASSPSAGVNGYTF. The CDR3 DNA reads TGTGCCAGCTCACCCTCCGCCGGAGTGAATGGCTACACCTTC. The V call is TRBV18, the J call TRBJ1-2; D is undetermined. V was pared by 3 bases and J by 6 bases, with 14 bases between. The V gene's germline CDR1 is KGHSH and CDR2 LQKENI. The CDR3 has 14 residues. The entire variable domain, with the rest obtained from reference TRBV18 and TRBJ1-2, is as follows: NAGVMQNPRHLVRRRGQEARLRCSPMKGHSHVYWYRQLPEEGLKFMVYLQKENIIDESGMPKERFSAEFPKEGPSILRIQQVVRGDSAAYFCASSPSAGVNGYTFGSGTRLTVV.

This chain joins TRBV19 and TRBJ1-5, with 8 nucleotides matching TRBD1. CDR1 and CDR2 from the germline V gene are LNHDA and SQIVND (reference sequence). This CDR3 spans 18 amino acids. V was pared by 5 bases and J by 0 bases, with 12 bases of the junction left unmatched. The CDR3 DNA follows: TGTGCCAGTAGTTCCTCCGGACAGGGACTCTATAGCAATCAGCCCCAGCATTTT. Its translation: CASSSSGQGLYSNQPQHF.

The chain carries TRBV5-1 and TRBJ1-1, with D hard to call. The CDR3 sequence is 14 residues long. Trimming took off 0 bases at V and 3 bases at J, with 9 bases between the two ends. The germline V gene has CDR1 SGHRS and CDR2 YFSETQ. The CDR3 sequence is CASSLVGQHTEAFF. Here the CDR3 DNA reads TGCGCCAGCAGCTTGGTTGGGCAGCACACTGAAGCTTTCTTT.

V usage is TRBV13 and J usage is TRBJ1-2; D gene ambiguous. The CDR3 is 14 amino acids. CDR1 and CDR2 from the germline V gene are PRHDT and FYEKMQ (reference sequence). Trimming cost V 0 bases and J 8 bases, with 13 bases left between them. The CDR3 DNA reads as TGTGCCAGCAGCTTAGGGATGGAGGGAGCCGGCTACACCTTC. This gives the protein CASSLGMEGAGYTF.

The chain recombines TRBV5-4 with TRBJ2-5; maybe TRBD2 (5 bases). The germline CDR1 and CDR2 sequences are SGHNT and YYREEE (reference sequence). Trimming took off 0 bases at V and 2 bases at J, with 14 bases between the two ends. The CDR3 contains 16 residues. As DNA, the CDR3 is TGTGCCAGCAGCTTGGGGGGTAGGAGGAAGCAAGAGACCCAGTACTTC. Protein sequence: CASSLGGRRKQETQYF.

Here the CDR3 DNA reads TGTGCCAGCATCCCAACAGGACAGGGGAGCAATGAGCAGTTCTTC. This gives the protein CASIPTGQGSNEQFF. The J gene is TRBJ2-1, the V gene TRBV6-1, with TRBD1 matching 9 bases. The CDR3 totals 15 residues. V lost 7 bases and J lost 6; bases outside the gene matches: 10. Germline CDR1 reads MNHNS; CDR2 reads SASEGT.

Notes on this clone: Other nucleotide sequences from this sample produce the same CDR3. This chain connects TRBV30 to TRBJ1-5, with D possibly TRBD1 on 5 matching bases. With 0 bases removed from V and 2 bases from J, the gap between germline ends came to 5 bases. CDR3 length: 13 amino acids. Germline V gene data show CDR1 as GTSNPN and CDR2 as SVGIG (reference sequence). The CDR3 nucleotides are TGTGCCTGGAGTGTACAGGGCAATCAGCCCCAGCATTTT. Its translation: CAWSVQGNQPQHF. Supplemented by reference TRBV30 and TRBJ1-5, the full variable domain reads SQTIHQWPATLVQPVGSPLSLECTVEGTSNPNLYWYRQAAGRGLQLLFYSVGIGQISSEVPQNLSASRPQDRQFILSSKKLLLSDSGFYLCAWSVQGNQPQHFGDGTRLSIL.

V gene TRBV7-9 combines with J gene TRBJ1-1; D is undetermined. V dropped 2 bases and J dropped 1 base, with 17 bases sitting between them. Germline CDR1 is SEHNR and CDR2 is FQNEAQ (reference sequence). The CDR3 runs 17 residues. CDR3 nucleotide sequence: TGTGCCAGCAGCTTAATGGGAGGAAGATCTTCGAACACTGAAGCTTTCTTT. This translates into CASSLMGGRSSNTEAFF.

CDR3 residues: CSAQIGLAGFTDTQYF. The CDR3 DNA reads as TGCAGCGCCCAGATTGGACTAGCGGGATTCACAGATACGCAGTATTTT. The V and J genes are TRBV29-1 and TRBJ2-3, with 12 bases matching TRBD2. Germline CDR1 and CDR2: SQVTM and ANQGSEA. V shed 7 bases, J shed 2 bases, and the junction held 10 bases outside the gene matches. The length of the CDR3 is 16 residues.

This clone occurred once. The J gene is TRBJ1-5, the V gene TRBV6-6, with D maybe TRBD1 (6 bases). The CDR3 consists of 16 residues. From germline, CDR1 is MNHNY and CDR2 SVGAGI (reference sequence). Trimming removed 4 bases at V and 1 base at J, with 14 bases between. The CDR3 region is CASSLVQGWSNQPQHF. Here the CDR3 DNA reads TGTGCCAGCAGTTTAGTACAGGGATGGAGCAATCAGCCCCAGCATTTT.

The rearrangement uses TRBV5-1 and TRBJ2-6, with D possibly TRBD1 on 5 matching bases. The germline V gene encodes CDR1 SGHRS and CDR2 YFSETQ. V lost 3 bases and J 0 bases, leaving 10 bases between the germline ends. This CDR3 is 16 amino acids long. CDR3 sequence: CASSYTTGSGANVLTF. CDR3 bases: TGCGCCAGCAGCTATACTACAGGCTCTGGGGCCAACGTCCTGACTTTC.

The V and J genes are TRBV10-1 and TRBJ2-1, with TRBD1 as a possible D gene (5 bases). Per germline, CDR1 WNHNN and CDR2 SYGVQD (reference sequence). This CDR3 spans 15 amino acids. V was clipped by 2 bases and J by 7 bases, with 15 bases between them. Here the CDR3 reads CASSEAQAEPNEQFF. The CDR3, as DNA: TGCGCCAGCAGTGAGGCACAGGCGGAACCTAATGAGCAGTTCTTC.

This clone was observed once. The V call is TRBV6-1, the J call TRBJ2-3; D uncertain. Germline V gene sequence: CDR1 MNHNS, CDR2 SASEGT. This CDR3 is built from 15 residues. The V gene lost 3 bases and the J gene lost 3 bases, with 13 bases spanning the gap. CDR3 nucleotides: TGTGCCAGCAGTGAGCGATCCGCCCCAACAGATACGCAGTATTTT. Protein sequence: CASSERSAPTDTQYF.

The chain is built from TRBV6-1 and TRBJ1-2; 7 bases align to TRBD1. The CDR3 contains 14 residues. With V trimmed by 4 bases and J by 5 bases, 7 bases remained unmatched. The V gene's germline CDR1 is MNHNS and CDR2 SASEGT. The CDR3 here is CASSARDRIYGYTF. The CDR3, as DNA: TGTGCCAGCAGTGCCCGGGACAGAATATATGGCTACACCTTC.

This chain joins TRBV7-2 and TRBJ1-4; no clear D gene. Trimming shortened V by 5 bases and J by 5 bases, and 15 bases separated the two germline ends. Per germline, CDR1 SGHTA and CDR2 FQGNSA. CDR3 length: 15 residues. The CDR3 loop is CASSRGRAGNEKLFF. The CDR3, as DNA: TGTGCCAGCAGCCGCGGTAGGGCGGGGAATGAAAAACTGTTTTTT.

This sequence joins TRBV28 and TRBJ2-7, with 7 bases fitting TRBD1. CDR3 size: 12 residues. The V segment lost 7 bases and the J segment 9 bases; nucleotides outside the gene matches: 9. Germline CDR1 MDHEN, CDR2 SYDVKM. The chain's CDR3 is CASTLPQGRQYF. The DNA for the CDR3 is TGTGCCAGCACCTTGCCACAGGGGCGGCAGTACTTC.

This clone showed up just once. The chain employs TRBV5-1 and TRBJ2-1; 7 nucleotides align to TRBD1. The CDR3 covers 17 residues. The V gene's germline CDR1 is SGHRS and CDR2 YFSETQ. J was trimmed by 0 bases and V by 4 bases; bases with no gene match: 10. The CDR3 region is CASSPGTVSSSYNEQFF. The DNA of the CDR3 is TGCGCCAGCAGCCCTGGGACAGTATCCAGCTCCTACAATGAGCAGTTCTTC.

The CDR3 nucleotides are TGTGCCAGCAGAGACCGGGACAGGGCCGAGCAGTACTTC. The encoded protein is CASRDRDRAEQYF. This chain joins TRBV6-5 and TRBJ2-7; 9 bases fit TRBD1. The J segment lost 6 bases and the V segment lost 6 bases, leaving 6 bases of the junction unmatched. CDR3 length: 13 amino acids. Looked up from germline, CDR1 is MNHEY and CDR2 is SVGAGI.

At least ten counts were recorded for this clone. The chain recombines TRBV7-9 with TRBJ2-5; the match to TRBD1 covers 12 bases. The germline CDR1 and CDR2 sequences are SEHNR and FQNEAQ (reference sequence). This CDR3 is 16 amino acids long. V lost 3 bases to trimming and J lost 3 bases; unmatched junction nucleotides: 5. CDR3 residues: CASSLPGQGAKETQYF. The CDR3, as DNA: TGTGCCAGCAGCTTGCCGGGACAGGGGGCTAAAGAGACCCAGTACTTC.

This sequence joins TRBV5-1 and TRBJ1-5, with 10 bases that match TRBD1. Germline V gene lookup returns CDR1 SGHRS and CDR2 YFSETQ. This CDR3 has 16 residues. The V gene end was trimmed by 4 bases and the J gene end by 5 bases; junction bases not matched to a gene: 9. The CDR3 protein is CASSLSGTGADQPQHF. The CDR3 bases are TGCGCCAGCAGCCTTTCCGGGACAGGGGCCGATCAGCCCCAGCATTTT.

This chain connects TRBV6-5 to TRBJ1-1; D remains ambiguous. Between the trimmed V and J ends, which lost 0 bases and 7 bases, there was a span of 6 bases. The CDR3 runs to 12 residues. The germline gives CDR1 MNHEY, CDR2 SVGAGI. CDR3 coding DNA: TGTGCCAGCAGTTACTCCCGGGGTGAAGCTTTCTTT. It specifies CASSYSRGEAFF.

V and J are TRBV7-2 and TRBJ2-7; 8 bases line up with TRBD1. Germline CDR1 is SGHTA and CDR2 is FQGNSA. CDR3 length: 15 amino acids. The ends lost 5 bases at V and 0 bases at J; junction bases unmatched: 6. CDR3 nucleotide sequence: TGTGCCAGCAGCCCCGGACAGGGAGGCTCCTACGAGCAGTACTTC. It specifies CASSPGQGGSYEQYF.

This chain joins TRBV28 and TRBJ2-2, with 14 bases matching TRBD2. J was trimmed by 5 bases and V by 7 bases; bases with no gene match: 3. The CDR3 consists of 15 residues. CDR1 and CDR2 (germline): MDHEN, SYDVKM. The CDR3 region has the DNA TGTGCCAGCAACGGACTAGCGGGAGGAACCGGGGAGCTGTTTTTT. Amino acids: CASNGLAGGTGELFF.

The chain has TRBV7-2 and TRBJ1-2, with TRBD1 matching over 7 bases. V gave up 1 base and J gave up 5 bases; unmatched junction bases: 7. The CDR3 is 15 residues long. Germline assignment: CDR1 SGHTA and CDR2 FQGNSA. CDR3 residues: CASSLVRGPEYGYTF. Written as DNA, the CDR3 is TGTGCCAGCAGCTTAGTAAGGGGGCCGGAATATGGCTACACCTTC.

DNA of the CDR3: TGTGCCAGCAGCCCCGGGACAGACTATGGCTACACCTTC. This translates into CASSPGTDYGYTF. This chain connects TRBV14 to TRBJ1-2; 7 bases are shared with TRBD1. J lost 3 bases, V lost 4 bases, and 2 bases had no gene match. The CDR3 is 13 amino acids. Germline assignment: CDR1 SGHDN and CDR2 FVKESK.

V usage is TRBV5-1 and J usage is TRBJ2-5, with D uncertain. Gene TRBJ2-7 matches the end of the DNA better, so the J call may be wrong. The CDR3 has 13 amino acids. Germline V CDR1 and CDR2: SGHRS, YFSETQ. The DNA for the CDR3 is TGCGCCAGCAGCTTGGAAGACTCCTACGAGCAGTACTTC. Residues: CASSLEDSYEQYF.

This clone was counted between two and nine times. V is TRBV20-1 and J is TRBJ1-1, with D perhaps TRBD1 (5 bases). The CDR3 has 11 residues. From germline, CDR1 is DFQATT and CDR2 SNEGSKA (reference sequence). Trimming took 6 bases from V and 11 from J, leaving 16 bases between them. The CDR3 nucleotides are TGCAGTGCAGGGGAGGCAGAGTATGCTTTCTTT. It yields the protein CSAGEAEYAFF.

This chain connects TRBV9 to TRBJ2-1; D perhaps matches TRBD1 (6 bases). V dropped 3 bases and J dropped 6 bases, with 10 bases sitting between them. Germline values: CDR1 SGDLS, CDR2 YYNGEE. This CDR3 region has 13 residues. The CDR3 spells CASSDYRVNEQFF. The CDR3 DNA sequence: TGTGCCAGCAGCGATTACAGGGTCAATGAGCAGTTCTTC.